This TCR beta chain originates from a study of radiation and T cells in renal cell carcinoma. Looking at the study overall: Nephrectomy followed 15 Gy stereotactic body radiation by 4 weeks. Study-wide findings and caveats: From baseline, blood top tumor clonotypes peaked at 2 weeks post-radiation. Without pretreatment biopsies, baseline tumor clonotype presence was undetermined.

Trimming took off 7 bases at V and 0 bases at J, with 18 bases between the two ends. This CDR3 is built from 17 residues. Germline V gene lookup returns CDR1 MDHEN and CDR2 SYDVKM. About this clone itself: Its antigen is unknown.

Time point meaning: baseline pretreatment blood. Treatment of the sample: 15 Gy SBRT to primary tumor, nephrectomy 4 weeks later. This renal cell carcinoma was of the clear cell type. The table came from immunoSEQ multiplex PCR; TCRdb's copy has only in-frame clones and leaves some out. This sample has around 64,000 clones, with 60% to 85% found just once. The sequence was obtained from a man between 60 and 70 years old with renal cell carcinoma. The rearrangement joins TRBV28 to TRBJ1-4; D ambiguous. Sequencing used blood, obtained from a patient whose treatment included radiotherapy and nephrectomy. CDR3 bases: TGTGCCAGCAAAACCGCGGTTGCGGGCACAACTAATGAAAAACTGTTTTTT. This sequence encodes CASKTAVAGTTNEKLFF.